The clone carrying this T cell receptor (beta chain) was picked up a small number of times. What it binds is unknown. Germline lookup yields CDR1 MGHRA and CDR2 YSYEKL. The V gene lost 0 bases and the J gene lost 9 bases, with 12 bases spanning the gap. The CDR3 is 14 amino acids. The data originate from a study of cytomegalovirus exposure and HLA in healthy donors. Findings and limits, study-wide: As a later analysis revealed, most CMV-associated TCR beta chains appeared HLA-restricted. High specificity and sensitivity for cytomegalovirus status were reported for the classifier.

Amplification used 60 Vbeta primers and 13 Jbeta primers. TCRdb's copy holds only in-frame clones and misses some; the assay was immunoSEQ multiplex PCR. In the table there are about 94,000 clones, about three quarters of which are singletons. Sequenced: PBMCs. The J gene is TRBJ2-1, the V gene TRBV4-1, with D possibly being TRBD2 (5 bases). This sequence was found in a man between 35 and 55 years old in good health and CMV-seropositive. CDR3 amino acids: CASSQDRTVREQFF. Here the CDR3 DNA reads TGCGCCAGCAGCCAAGATAGGACTGTCCGTGAGCAGTTCTTC.